The 8 T cell receptor beta chains below all came from one sample that was sequenced in a study of CD8+CD57+ T cells in acquired aplastic anemia. Sequenced patients had shown CD8+CD57+ cell expansion by flow cytometry. Researchers used genomic DNA as the template to profile TCR beta VDJ and CDR3. TCRdb fed the reads into MiXCR, producing one record per CDR3 protein. The repertoire has 100,000 to 150,000 distinct CDR3 sequences, almost 40% of them found once; the top ten carry 2% to 3%. The source material was sorted CD4+, CD8+, or CD8+CD57+ T cells (not recorded which) from PBMCs. The receptors come from a human donor with aplastic anemia.

In this sample, this clonotype turned up many times. This chain uses TRBV6-6 with TRBJ2-1; 7 bases align to TRBD1. V shed 1 base and J 9 bases; nucleotides not matched to a gene: 9. The CDR3 is 15 residues long. Germline V gene lookup returns CDR1 MNHNY and CDR2 SVGAGI (reference sequence). The CDR3 DNA follows: TGTGCCAGCAGTTACTTGACCGACAGGGCGCGTGAGCAGTTCTTC. This sequence encodes CASSYLTDRAREQFF.

This clonotype was seen more than once but under ten times. The V and J genes are TRBV30 and TRBJ1-2; D possibly corresponds to TRBD1 (5 bases). The CDR3 contains 12 residues. Germline V gene lookup returns CDR1 GTSNPN and CDR2 SVGIG (reference sequence). V lost 8 bases and J lost 5, with 15 bases in between. The CDR3 loop is CAGALGAYGYTF. The CDR3 coding sequence is TGTGCCGGGGCCTTAGGGGCTTATGGCTACACCTTC.

There are a few counts of this clonotype. V gene TRBV4-2 combines with J gene TRBJ2-1; 13 bases agree with TRBD2. The CDR3 spans 15 residues. V lost 3 bases, J lost 7 bases, and 3 bases stayed unmatched. In germline, CDR1 is LGHNA, CDR2 YNFKEQ. The CDR3 spells CASSQGLAGFNEQFF. The CDR3 coding sequence is TGTGCCAGCAGCCAGGGACTAGCGGGGTTTAATGAGCAGTTCTTC.

In regard to this clonotype: A read error may account for a junction end that differs from germline. The V call is TRBV19, the J call TRBJ1-1; maybe TRBD1 (6 bases). The CDR3 contains 11 residues. Germline CDR1 reads LNHDA; CDR2 reads SQIVND (reference sequence). CDR3 in amino acids: CASRRDTEAFF. CDR3 coding DNA: TGTGCCTCGAGAAGGGACACAGAAGCTTTCTTT.

This clonotype was picked up many times. The chain combines TRBV29-1 with TRBJ2-5; D may be TRBD1 or TRBD2 (5 bases each). Germline-derived CDR1 and CDR2 are SQVTM and ANQGSEA. This CDR3 is built from 13 residues. Trimming pared 4 bases from V and 2 bases from J, leaving 11 bases between. CDR3 region: CSVGAAGQETQYF. The CDR3 DNA sequence: TGCAGCGTTGGAGCGGCAGGGCAAGAGACCCAGTACTTC.

This clonotype was picked up many times. This chain links TRBV20-1 with TRBJ2-1, with D possibly being TRBD1 (6 bases). Per the germline V gene, CDR1 is DFQATT and CDR2 is SNEGSKA (reference sequence). The CDR3 has 16 amino acids. The ends were cut back, 0 bases at V and 4 bases at J, with 16 bases in the middle. The CDR3 loop reads CSARDLKGVTYNEQFF. The CDR3 DNA follows: TGCAGTGCTAGAGATCTGAAGGGGGTTACTTACAATGAGCAGTTCTTC.

This clonotype was seen at least ten times. V usage is TRBV6-1 and J usage is TRBJ1-2; the match to TRBD1 covers 7 bases. V was clipped by 9 bases and J by 0 bases; unmatched bases: 4. Germline CDR1 and CDR2: MNHNS and SASEGT. The length of the CDR3 is 13 residues. CDR3 DNA: TGTGCCAGTAACAGGGGAGCTAACTATGGCTACACCTTC. This encodes CASNRGANYGYTF.

This sequence joins TRBV15 and TRBJ2-7; TRBD1 aligns across 10 bases. J was trimmed by 3 bases and V by 1 base; bases with no gene match: 6. CDR1 and CDR2 (germline): LNHNV, YYDKDF (reference sequence). This CDR3 is 16 amino acids long. CDR3 bases: TGTGCCACCAGCAGAGGTACCGGGACAGGGGTCTACGAGCAGTACTTC. The encoded protein is CATSRGTGTGVYEQYF.